Listed here is a single T cell receptor (beta chain). The antigen remains unidentified. These data originate in a study of T cell responses to AZD1222 COVID-19 vaccine. Regarding the study as a whole: A reported finding is that nearly half of spike-specific TCRs target unmutated variant regions. Scientists sampled the repertoires only once the peak T cell response had passed. Vaccine-related CD4 TCRs covered spike, predominating at 160-218 and 743-854.

Clones were sequenced by immunoSEQ multiplex PCR, and TCRdb holds only the in-frame ones, with some missing. The sample records about 110,000 clones, 82% being singletons. CDR3 size: 13 residues. V dropped 5 bases and J dropped 7; count of bases not matched to a gene: 7. Per germline, CDR1 SEHNR and CDR2 FQNEAQ (reference sequence). The J gene is TRBJ1-2, the V gene TRBV7-9; the match to TRBD1 covers 7 bases. The sequence was collected from an adult in good health. The sample in question was peripheral blood, obtained on day 0 of AZD1222 vaccination. CDR3 sequence reads: CASSVTGVFGYTF. The CDR3 nucleotides are TGTGCCAGCAGCGTCACAGGGGTATTTGGCTACACCTTC.